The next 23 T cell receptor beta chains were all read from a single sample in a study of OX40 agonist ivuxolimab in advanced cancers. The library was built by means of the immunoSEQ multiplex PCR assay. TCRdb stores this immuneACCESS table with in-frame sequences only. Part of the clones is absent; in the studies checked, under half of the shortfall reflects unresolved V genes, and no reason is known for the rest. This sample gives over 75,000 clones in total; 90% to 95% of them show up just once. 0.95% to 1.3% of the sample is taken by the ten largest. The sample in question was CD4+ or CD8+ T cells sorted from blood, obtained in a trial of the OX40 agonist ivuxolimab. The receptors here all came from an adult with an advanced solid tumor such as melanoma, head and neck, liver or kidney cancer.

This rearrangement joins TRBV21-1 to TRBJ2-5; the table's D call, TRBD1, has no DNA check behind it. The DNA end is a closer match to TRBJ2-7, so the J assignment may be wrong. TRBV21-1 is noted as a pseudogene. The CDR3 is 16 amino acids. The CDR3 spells CASSKSHRTGDYEQYF. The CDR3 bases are TGTGCCAGCAGCAAAAGTCACCGGACAGGGGACTACGAGCAGTACTTC.

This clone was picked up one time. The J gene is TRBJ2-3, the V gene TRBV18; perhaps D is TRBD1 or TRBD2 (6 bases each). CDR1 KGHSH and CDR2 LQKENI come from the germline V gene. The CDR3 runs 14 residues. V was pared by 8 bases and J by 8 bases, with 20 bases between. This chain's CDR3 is CASQRAGGESTQYF. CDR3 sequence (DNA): TGTGCCAGCCAAAGGGCCGGGGGCGAAAGTACGCAGTATTTT. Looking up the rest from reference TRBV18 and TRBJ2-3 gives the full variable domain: NAGVMQNPRHLVRRRGQEARLRCSPMKGHSHVYWYRQLPEEGLKFMVYLQKENIIDESGMPKERFSAEFPKEGPSILRIQQVVRGDSAAYFCASQRAGGESTQYFGPGTRLTVL.

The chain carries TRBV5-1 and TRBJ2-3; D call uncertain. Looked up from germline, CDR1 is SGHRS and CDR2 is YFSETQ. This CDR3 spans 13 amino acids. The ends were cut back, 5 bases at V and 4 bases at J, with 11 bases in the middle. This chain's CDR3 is CASSTGGPDTQYF. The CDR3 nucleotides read TGCGCCAGCAGTACGGGCGGTCCAGATACGCAGTATTTT.

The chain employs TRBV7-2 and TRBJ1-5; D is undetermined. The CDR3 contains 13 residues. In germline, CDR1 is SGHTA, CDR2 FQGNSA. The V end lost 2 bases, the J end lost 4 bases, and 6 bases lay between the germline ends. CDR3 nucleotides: TGTGCCAGCAGCTTACACATAAATCAGCCCCAGCATTTT. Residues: CASSLHINQPQHF.

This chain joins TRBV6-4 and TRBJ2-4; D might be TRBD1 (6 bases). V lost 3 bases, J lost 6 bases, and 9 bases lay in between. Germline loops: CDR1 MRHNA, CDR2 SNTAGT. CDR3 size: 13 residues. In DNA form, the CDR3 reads TGTGCCAGCAGTGAGGGGGCTGGAAACATTCAGTACTTC. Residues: CASSEGAGNIQYF.

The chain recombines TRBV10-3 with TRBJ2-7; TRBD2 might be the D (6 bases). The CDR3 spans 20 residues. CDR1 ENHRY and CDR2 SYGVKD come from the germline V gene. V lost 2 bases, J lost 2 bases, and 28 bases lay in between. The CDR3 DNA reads TGTGCCATCAGTGAGATGGCGCGGGACCGGACCTCAAGGGCAACCTACGAGCAGTACTTC. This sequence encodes CAISEMARDRTSRATYEQYF.

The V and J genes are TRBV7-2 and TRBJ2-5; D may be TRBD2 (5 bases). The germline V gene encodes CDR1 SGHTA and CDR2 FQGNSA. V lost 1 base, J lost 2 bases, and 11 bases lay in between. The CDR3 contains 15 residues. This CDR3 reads CASSLVSGVQETQYF. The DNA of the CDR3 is TGTGCCAGCAGCTTAGTATCCGGGGTACAAGAGACCCAGTACTTC.

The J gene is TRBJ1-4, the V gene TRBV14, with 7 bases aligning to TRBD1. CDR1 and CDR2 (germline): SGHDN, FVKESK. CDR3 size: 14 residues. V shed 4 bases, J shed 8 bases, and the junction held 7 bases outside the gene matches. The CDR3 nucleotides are TGTGCCAGCAGCCCCCGACAGGGTGGGGAAAAACTGTTTTTT. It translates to CASSPRQGGEKLFF. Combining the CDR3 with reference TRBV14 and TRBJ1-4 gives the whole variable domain EAGVTQFPSHSVIEKGQTVTLRCDPISGHDNLYWYRRVMGKEIKFLLHFVKESKQDESGMPNNRFLAERTGGTYSTLKVQPAELEDSGVYFCASSPRQGGEKLFFGSGTQLSVL.

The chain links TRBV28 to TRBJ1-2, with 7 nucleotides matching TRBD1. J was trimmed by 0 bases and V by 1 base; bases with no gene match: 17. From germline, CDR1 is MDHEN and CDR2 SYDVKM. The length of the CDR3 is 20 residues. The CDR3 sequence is CASSLSYRGQGGDSNYGYTF. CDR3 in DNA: TGTGCCAGCAGTTTATCATATCGGGGGCAGGGGGGAGACTCTAACTATGGCTACACCTTC.

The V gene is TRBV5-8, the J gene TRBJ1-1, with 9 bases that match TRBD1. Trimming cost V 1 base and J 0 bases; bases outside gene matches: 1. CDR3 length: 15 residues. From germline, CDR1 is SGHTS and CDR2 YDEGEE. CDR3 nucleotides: TGTGCCAGCAGCTTGACAGGGGGCATGAACACTGAAGCTTTCTTT. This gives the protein CASSLTGGMNTEAFF.

DNA for the CDR3: TGTGCCAGCAGTCGACAGGGGTGGCAGCCCCAGCATTTT. This gives the protein CASSRQGWQPQHF. The V and J genes are TRBV6-5 and TRBJ1-5; 8 positions agree with TRBD1. Germline CDR1 reads MNHEY; CDR2 reads SVGAGI. The CDR3 consists of 13 residues. The trim removed 5 bases at V and 7 bases at J, leaving 4 bases unmatched.

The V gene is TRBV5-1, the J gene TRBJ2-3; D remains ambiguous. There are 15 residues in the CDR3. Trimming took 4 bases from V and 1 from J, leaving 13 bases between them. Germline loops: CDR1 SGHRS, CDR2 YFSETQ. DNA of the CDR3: TGCGCCAGCAGCCTAAGTACTGGTGGCACAGATACGCAGTATTTT. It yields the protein CASSLSTGGTDTQYF.

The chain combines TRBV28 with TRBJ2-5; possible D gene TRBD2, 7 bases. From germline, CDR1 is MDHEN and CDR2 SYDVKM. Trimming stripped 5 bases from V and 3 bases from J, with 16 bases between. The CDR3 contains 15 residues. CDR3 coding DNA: TGTGCCAGCAGTCAGGGCCGGGGGGCAAAAGAGACCCAGTACTTC. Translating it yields CASSQGRGAKETQYF.

The CDR3 coding sequence is TGTGCCAGCAGCTCCTATTCCGGGACAGCGAACTATGGCTACACCTTC. It yields the protein CASSSYSGTANYGYTF. The rearrangement links TRBV7-2 to TRBJ1-2; 7 nucleotides agree with TRBD1. The CDR3 covers 16 residues. The germline gives CDR1 SGHTA, CDR2 FQGNSA. V trimming: 4 bases; J trimming: 2 bases; junction bases outside the gene matches: 10.

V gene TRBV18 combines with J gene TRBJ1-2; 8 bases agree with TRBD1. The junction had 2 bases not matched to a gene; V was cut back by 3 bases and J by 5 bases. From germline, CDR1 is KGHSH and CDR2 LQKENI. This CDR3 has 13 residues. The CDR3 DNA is TGTGCCAGCTCACCGGGACAGGAATATGGCTACACCTTC. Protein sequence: CASSPGQEYGYTF.

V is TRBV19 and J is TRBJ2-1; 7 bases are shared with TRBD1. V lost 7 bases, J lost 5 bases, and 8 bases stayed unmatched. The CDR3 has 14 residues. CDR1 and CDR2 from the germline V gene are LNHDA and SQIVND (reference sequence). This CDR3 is CASIPGQRHNEQFF. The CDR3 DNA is TGTGCCAGTATTCCGGGACAGCGTCACAATGAGCAGTTCTTC.

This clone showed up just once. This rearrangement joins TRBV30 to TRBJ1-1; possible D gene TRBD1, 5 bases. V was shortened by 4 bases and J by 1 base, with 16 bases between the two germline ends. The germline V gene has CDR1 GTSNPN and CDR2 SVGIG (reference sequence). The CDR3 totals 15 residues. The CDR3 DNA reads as TGTGCCTGGACCCAAACCCTAAGGGGGAACACTGAAGCTTTCTTT. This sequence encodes CAWTQTLRGNTEAFF.

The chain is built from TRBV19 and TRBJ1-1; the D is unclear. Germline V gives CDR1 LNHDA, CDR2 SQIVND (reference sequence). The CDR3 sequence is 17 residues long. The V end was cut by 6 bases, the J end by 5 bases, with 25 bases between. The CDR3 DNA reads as TGTGCCAGTAGCACCACCCCCCGCAAAATCACAGTAACTGAAGCTTTCTTT. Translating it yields CASSTTPRKITVTEAFF. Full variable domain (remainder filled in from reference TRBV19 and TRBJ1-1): DGGITQSPKYLFRKEGQNVTLSCEQNLNHDAMYWYRQDPGQGLRLIYYSQIVNDFQKGDIAEGYSVSREKKESFPLTVTSAQKNPTAFYLCASSTTPRKITVTEAFFGQGTRLTVV.

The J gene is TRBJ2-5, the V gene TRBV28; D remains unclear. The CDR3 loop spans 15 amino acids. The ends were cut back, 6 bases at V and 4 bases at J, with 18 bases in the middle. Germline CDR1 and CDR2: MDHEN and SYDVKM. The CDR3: CASRPGTATRETQYF. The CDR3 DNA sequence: TGTGCCAGCAGACCGGGTACCGCAACCCGAGAGACCCAGTACTTC. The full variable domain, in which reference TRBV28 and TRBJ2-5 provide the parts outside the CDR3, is DVKVTQSSRYLVKRTGEKVFLECVQDMDHENMFWYRQDPGLGLRLIYFSYDVKMKEKGDIPEGYSVSREKKERFSLILESASTNQTSMYLCASRPGTATRETQYFGPGTRLLVL.

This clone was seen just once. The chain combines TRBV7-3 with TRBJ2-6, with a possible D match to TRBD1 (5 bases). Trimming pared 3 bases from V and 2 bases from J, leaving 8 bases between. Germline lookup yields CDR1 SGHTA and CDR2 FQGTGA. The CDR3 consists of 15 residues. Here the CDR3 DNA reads TGTGCCAGCAGCTTCAGGGTTACTGGGGCCAACGTCCTGACTTTC. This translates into CASSFRVTGANVLTF.

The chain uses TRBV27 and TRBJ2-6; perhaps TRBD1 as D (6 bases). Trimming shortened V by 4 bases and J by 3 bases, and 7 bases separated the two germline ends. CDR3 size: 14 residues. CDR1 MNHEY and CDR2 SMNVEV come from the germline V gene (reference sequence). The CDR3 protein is CASSSGVGANVLTF. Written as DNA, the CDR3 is TGTGCCAGCAGTTCAGGGGTTGGGGCCAACGTCCTGACTTTC.

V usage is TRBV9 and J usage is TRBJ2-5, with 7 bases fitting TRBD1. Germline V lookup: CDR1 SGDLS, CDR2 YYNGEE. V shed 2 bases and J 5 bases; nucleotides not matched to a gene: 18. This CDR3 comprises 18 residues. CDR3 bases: TGTGCCAGCAGCGTCAGTGGTGGGCTAGGGGGCGCGCAGGAGACCCAGTACTTC. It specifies CASSVSGGLGGAQETQYF. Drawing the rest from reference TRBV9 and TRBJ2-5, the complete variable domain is DSGVTQTPKHLITATGQRVTLRCSPRSGDLSVYWYQQSLDQGLQFLIQYYNGEERAKGNILERFSAQQFPDLHSELNLSSLELGDSALYFCASSVSGGLGGAQETQYFGPGTRLLVL.

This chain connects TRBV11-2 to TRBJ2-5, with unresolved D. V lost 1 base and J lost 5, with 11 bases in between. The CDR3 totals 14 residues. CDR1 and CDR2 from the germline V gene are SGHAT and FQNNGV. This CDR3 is CASSLVSLTETQYF. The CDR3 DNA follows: TGTGCCAGCAGCTTAGTTTCCCTAACGGAGACCCAGTACTTC.